This TCR beta chain was identified during a study of blood T cell repertoires in COVID-19. The CDR3 totals 14 residues. V trimming: 7 bases; J trimming: 7 bases; junction bases outside the gene matches: 11. Germline V gives CDR1 SGHRS, CDR2 YFSETQ. Using immunoSEQ multiplex PCR, the repertoire was profiled, and TCRdb retains in-frame clones only, with some absent. The sample lists about 170,000 clones; about nine tenths were seen once. On this clone itself: This specimen includes other DNA sequences encoding the same CDR3.

Specimen: peripheral blood. This receptor was obtained from a woman aged 55-70 years with COVID-19, enrolled during active disease. The chain recombines TRBV5-1 with TRBJ2-7; 10 nucleotides align to TRBD2. The CDR3 spells CASGEKAGGREQYF. In DNA form, the CDR3 reads TGCGCCAGCGGTGAGAAAGCGGGGGGGCGGGAGCAGTACTTC. Full variable domain (outside the CDR3, taken from reference TRBV5-1 and TRBJ2-7): KAGVTQTPRYLIKTRGQQVTLSCSPISGHRSVSWYQQTPGQGLQFLFEYFSETQRNKGNFPGRFSGRQFSNSRSEMNVSTLELGDSALYLCASGEKAGGREQYFGPGTRLTVT.